This T cell receptor (beta chain) appears in the sequencing data of a study of T cell responses to AZD1222 COVID-19 vaccine. Study results and limitations: Increased Spike-specific TCR breadth and depth were observed after two AZD1222 doses.

The CDR3 spans 14 residues. V was pared by 4 bases and J by 4 bases, with 14 bases between. Germline values: CDR1 SGHAT, CDR2 FQNNGV. TCRdb keeps only in-frame clones here, not all; method: immunoSEQ multiplex PCR. The data hold more than 110,000 clones, with over 80% observed a single time. Turning to this clone: Its antigen is not known.

The material sequenced was peripheral blood, taken 28 days after the second AZD1222 dose. The J gene is TRBJ2-7, the V gene TRBV11-2; possibly TRBD1 for D (5 bases). The TCR originated in an adult who received the AZD1222 COVID-19 vaccine. The CDR3 is CASSSGHLTYEQYF. In nucleotides, the CDR3 is TGTGCCAGCAGCTCCGGACATCTGACATACGAGCAGTACTTC. Based on the CDR3 plus reference TRBV11-2 and TRBJ2-7, the full variable domain is EAGVAQSPRYKIIEKRQSVAFWCNPISGHATLYWYQQILGQGPKLLIQFQNNGVVDDSQLPKDRFSAERLKGVDSTLKIQPAKLEDSAVYLCASSSGHLTYEQYFGPGTRLTVT.